A selection of T cell receptor beta chains follows, all from one sample in a study of blood T cell repertoires in COVID-19. Generated by immunoSEQ multiplex PCR, the TCRdb table keeps only in-frame clones and is missing some. The sample yields 60,000 to 80,000 clones, around 88% seen once. The sequenced sample was peripheral blood. All receptors come from a man aged 60 to 69 with acute or convalescent COVID-19. Each CDR3 is given with its conserved first and last residue. The order of the fields is D gene, J gene, clone size, V gene, CDR3 DNA, CDR3 protein. D genes are given only for firm matches. Expanded clones are given a class, and other clones once, few, many or no size at all.

d_call: TRBD2
j_call: TRBJ2-5
clone_size: .
v_call: TRBV12-5
cdr3_nt: TGTGCTAGTGGTAAAGCGGGAGGGGGGAAAGAGACCCAGTACTTC
cdr3_aa: CASGKAGGGKETQYF

d_call: TRBD1
j_call: TRBJ2-7
clone_size: .
v_call: TRBV20-1
cdr3_nt: TGCAGTGCTAGTGGACAGGGGGTCCCCGAGCAGTACTTC
cdr3_aa: CSASGQGVPEQYF

d_call: TRBD2
j_call: TRBJ2-5
clone_size: .
v_call: TRBV5-5
cdr3_nt: TGTGCCAGCAGCTTGGGAGCGGGGGGGCGGCAAGAGACCCAGTACTTC
cdr3_aa: CASSLGAGGRQETQYF

d_call: .
j_call: TRBJ1-1
clone_size: .
v_call: TRBV18
cdr3_nt: TGTGCCAGCTCACCCGGACAAGGAATCTTTGAAGCTTTCTTT
cdr3_aa: CASSPGQGIFEAFF

d_call: TRBD1
j_call: TRBJ1-4
clone_size: .
v_call: TRBV9
cdr3_nt: TGTGCCAGCAGCGTGGATACAGGGGATAATGAAAAACTGTTTTTT
cdr3_aa: CASSVDTGDNEKLFF

d_call: .
j_call: TRBJ2-5
clone_size: .
v_call: TRBV5-1
cdr3_nt: TGCGCCAGCAGCTTTTCGGAGGAGACCCAGTACTTC
cdr3_aa: CASSFSEETQYF

d_call: .
j_call: TRBJ1-4
clone_size: .
v_call: TRBV25-1
cdr3_nt: TGTGCCAGCAGTGAATATAGAGTCAATGAAAAACTGTTTTTT
cdr3_aa: CASSEYRVNEKLFF

d_call: TRBD1
j_call: TRBJ2-7
clone_size: .
v_call: TRBV6-1
cdr3_nt: TGTGCCAGCAGTGAAGGCCTGGGACAGGGGACCCACGAGCAGTACTTC
cdr3_aa: CASSEGLGQGTHEQYF

d_call: .
j_call: TRBJ1-1
clone_size: .
v_call: TRBV5-1
cdr3_nt: TGCGCCAGCAGCTTGGAAGGGGTTGAAGCTTTCTTT
cdr3_aa: CASSLEGVEAFF

d_call: TRBD1
j_call: TRBJ1-4
clone_size: .
v_call: TRBV4-2
cdr3_nt: TGTGCCAGCAGCCAGCGACAGGGGTTCTCAACTAATGAAAAACTGTTTTTT
cdr3_aa: CASSQRQGFSTNEKLFF

d_call: .
j_call: TRBJ2-7
clone_size: .
v_call: TRBV19
cdr3_nt: TGTGCCAGTAGTATAGGACCCGGAGAGGGCAGCTACGAGCAGTACTTC
cdr3_aa: CASSIGPGEGSYEQYF

d_call: .
j_call: TRBJ2-5
clone_size: .
v_call: TRBV5-4
cdr3_nt: TGTGCCAGCAGCTTGAACAGCCAAGAGACCCAGTACTTC
cdr3_aa: CASSLNSQETQYF

d_call: TRBD1
j_call: TRBJ1-2
clone_size: .
v_call: TRBV2
cdr3_nt: TGTGCCAGCAGTGTATCGACAGGGTATGACGGCTACACCTTC
cdr3_aa: CASSVSTGYDGYTF

d_call: .
j_call: TRBJ1-2
clone_size: .
v_call: TRBV5-4
cdr3_nt: TGTGCCAGCAGCCTAAGGGGGGGGTCTTATGGCTACACCTTC
cdr3_aa: CASSLRGGSYGYTF

d_call: TRBD1
j_call: TRBJ1-2
clone_size: few
v_call: TRBV5-6
cdr3_nt: TGTGCCAGCAGCTCGCGGGACAGGGTCCGTGGCTACACCTTC
cdr3_aa: CASSSRDRVRGYTF

d_call: .
j_call: TRBJ2-5
clone_size: .
v_call: TRBV19
cdr3_nt: TGTGCCAGTAGTAAGATCCAGGGGTTGAGGGAGACCCAGTACTTC
cdr3_aa: CASSKIQGLRETQYF

d_call: TRBD2
j_call: TRBJ2-1
clone_size: .
v_call: TRBV7-2
cdr3_nt: TGTGCCAGCAGCTCCTCCTTCGAAGCGGGGGGGCACAATGAGCAGTTCTTC
cdr3_aa: CASSSSFEAGGHNEQFF

d_call: TRBD2
j_call: TRBJ2-1
clone_size: .
v_call: TRBV7-9
cdr3_nt: TGTGCCAGCAGCTTTCCCTGGAGGGCGGGAGATGAGCAGTTCTTC
cdr3_aa: CASSFPWRAGDEQFF

d_call: TRBD1
j_call: TRBJ1-1
clone_size: .
v_call: TRBV19
cdr3_nt: TGTGCCAGTAGTATTTATGGACAGGGGATAGGGACTGAAGCTTTCTTT
cdr3_aa: CASSIYGQGIGTEAFF

d_call: .
j_call: TRBJ2-7
clone_size: .
v_call: TRBV30
cdr3_nt: TGTGCCTGGAGCTCTTCTTGGGGCAACGAGCAGTACTTC
cdr3_aa: CAWSSSWGNEQYF

d_call: TRBD1
j_call: TRBJ1-5
clone_size: .
v_call: TRBV7-8
cdr3_nt: TGTGCCAGCAGCTCGTCCCGGGACAGTTACGGTCAGCCCCAGCATTTT
cdr3_aa: CASSSSRDSYGQPQHF

d_call: TRBD2
j_call: TRBJ2-3
clone_size: .
v_call: TRBV6-5
cdr3_nt: TGTGCCAGCTCCGGACTAGCGGGAAACGCAGATACGCAGTATTTT
cdr3_aa: CASSGLAGNADTQYF

d_call: .
j_call: TRBJ1-6
clone_size: .
v_call: TRBV5-1
cdr3_nt: TGCGCCAGCAGCTTCCAGGGCGGTAATTCACCCCTCCACTTT
cdr3_aa: CASSFQGGNSPLHF

d_call: .
j_call: TRBJ2-7
clone_size: .
v_call: TRBV21-1
cdr3_nt: TGTGCCAGCAGCGTCACAGGGGTTTGGTACGAGCAGTACTTC
cdr3_aa: CASSVTGVWYEQYF

d_call: .
j_call: TRBJ2-5
clone_size: .
v_call: TRBV12-3/TRBV12-4
cdr3_nt: TGTGCCAGCAGACAGGGTTCCAAAGAGACCCAGTACTTC
cdr3_aa: CASRQGSKETQYF

d_call: .
j_call: TRBJ2-3
clone_size: once
v_call: TRBV6-5
cdr3_nt: TGTGCCAGCACTCAAAGGGAGGATACGCAGTATTTT
cdr3_aa: CASTQREDTQYF

d_call: .
j_call: TRBJ1-3
clone_size: .
v_call: TRBV29-1
cdr3_nt: TGCAGCGCGAAAATTGGGGGCAGAAACACCATATATTTT
cdr3_aa: CSAKIGGRNTIYF

d_call: .
j_call: TRBJ1-5
clone_size: .
v_call: TRBV5-1
cdr3_nt: TGCGCCAGCAGCTTGTCAGGGTTTCGCAATCAGCCCCAGCATTTT
cdr3_aa: CASSLSGFRNQPQHF

d_call: .
j_call: TRBJ2-3
clone_size: .
v_call: TRBV5-1
cdr3_nt: TGCGCCAGCAGCCCCGAGGGCCTGAGAGCAGATACGCAGTATTTT
cdr3_aa: CASSPEGLRADTQYF

d_call: TRBD1
j_call: TRBJ1-4
clone_size: .
v_call: TRBV6-5
cdr3_nt: TGTGCCAGCAGTTACTCGAGACAGGGGTCTGAAAAACTGTTTTTT
cdr3_aa: CASSYSRQGSEKLFF

d_call: TRBD2
j_call: TRBJ2-7
clone_size: .
v_call: TRBV29-1
cdr3_nt: TGCAGCGTAAGAACTAGCGGGGCCTACGAGCAGTACTTC
cdr3_aa: CSVRTSGAYEQYF

d_call: TRBD1
j_call: TRBJ1-5
clone_size: .
v_call: TRBV2
cdr3_nt: TGTGCCAGCAGTGAGCATGGGGACAGCTACCGCAATCAGCCCCAGCATTTT
cdr3_aa: CASSEHGDSYRNQPQHF

d_call: TRBD1
j_call: TRBJ1-5
clone_size: .
v_call: TRBV19
cdr3_nt: TGTGCCAGTAGTATCGGACAGGGGGTTCAGCCCCAGCATTTT
cdr3_aa: CASSIGQGVQPQHF

d_call: TRBD1
j_call: TRBJ2-5
clone_size: .
v_call: TRBV5-1
cdr3_nt: TGCGCCAGCAGCTGGAGGACAGGTTCCGAGACCCAGTACTTC
cdr3_aa: CASSWRTGSETQYF

d_call: .
j_call: TRBJ2-3
clone_size: .
v_call: TRBV5-6
cdr3_nt: TGTGCCAGCAGCACCAGATGGGGCTCTCCCACAGATACGCAGTATTTT
cdr3_aa: CASSTRWGSPTDTQYF

d_call: .
j_call: TRBJ2-2
clone_size: .
v_call: TRBV3-1/TRBV3-2
cdr3_nt: TGTGCCAGCAGCCGGCCTCCGCCGAACACCGGGGAGCTGTTTTTT
cdr3_aa: CASSRPPPNTGELFF

d_call: .
j_call: TRBJ1-1
clone_size: .
v_call: TRBV18
cdr3_nt: TGTGCCAGCTCACCACCCGTCGGGGACACTGAAGCTTTCTTT
cdr3_aa: CASSPPVGDTEAFF

d_call: .
j_call: TRBJ1-5
clone_size: .
v_call: TRBV12-5
cdr3_nt: TGTGCTAGTGGTTTGACACAGGTGGCTAGCAATCAGCCCCAGCATTTT
cdr3_aa: CASGLTQVASNQPQHF

d_call: .
j_call: TRBJ2-7
clone_size: .
v_call: TRBV5-4
cdr3_nt: TGTGCCAGCCGCGTCGGGGGTAAGCAGTACTTC
cdr3_aa: CASRVGGKQYF

d_call: .
j_call: TRBJ1-1
clone_size: few
v_call: TRBV6-5
cdr3_nt: TGTGCCAGCAGTTACTCCGGGAACGGGGTGGCTGAAGCTTTCTTT
cdr3_aa: CASSYSGNGVAEAFF

d_call: TRBD2
j_call: TRBJ2-1
clone_size: .
v_call: TRBV5-1
cdr3_nt: TGCGCCAGCAGCTCGATGACTAGCGGGAATATCAATGAGCAGTTCTTC
cdr3_aa: CASSSMTSGNINEQFF

d_call: .
j_call: TRBJ1-5
clone_size: once
v_call: TRBV19
cdr3_nt: TGTGCCAGTAGTCTCCGCCGACTGGAGAGTGTCCCTTGGAGCAATCAGCCCCAGCATTTT
cdr3_aa: CASSLRRLESVPWSNQPQHF

d_call: .
j_call: TRBJ2-1
clone_size: once
v_call: TRBV6-1
cdr3_nt: TGTGCCAGCAGTGCTGAAACGTTAGGGGGGGGTTACAATGAGCAGTTCTTC
cdr3_aa: CASSAETLGGGYNEQFF

d_call: .
j_call: TRBJ1-6
clone_size: .
v_call: TRBV27
cdr3_nt: TGTGCCAGCAGTTTAGACACGGGGAGACATAATTCACCCCTCCACTTT
cdr3_aa: CASSLDTGRHNSPLHF

d_call: .
j_call: TRBJ2-3
clone_size: .
v_call: TRBV18
cdr3_nt: TGTGCCAGCTCACCAAGGACACCTAGCACAGATACGCAGTATTTT
cdr3_aa: CASSPRTPSTDTQYF

d_call: .
j_call: TRBJ1-1
clone_size: .
v_call: TRBV5-1
cdr3_nt: TGCGCCAGCAGCCGCTCTCCTACAGGGAGGAACACTGAAGCTTTCTTT
cdr3_aa: CASSRSPTGRNTEAFF

d_call: .
j_call: TRBJ2-3
clone_size: .
v_call: TRBV29-1
cdr3_nt: TGCAGCGTTGAAATTGGGGGGGCACCAGATACGCAGTATTTT
cdr3_aa: CSVEIGGAPDTQYF

d_call: .
j_call: TRBJ1-1
clone_size: .
v_call: TRBV6-6
cdr3_nt: TGTGCCAGCATCAGCGGGACACCCAGCGACACTGAAGCTTTCTTT
cdr3_aa: CASISGTPSDTEAFF

d_call: .
j_call: TRBJ2-7
clone_size: .
v_call: TRBV3-1/TRBV3-2
cdr3_nt: TGTGCCAGCAGCCAAGACTCAGGCAAAACCTACGAGCAGTACTTC
cdr3_aa: CASSQDSGKTYEQYF

d_call: TRBD1
j_call: TRBJ2-7
clone_size: .
v_call: TRBV12-5
cdr3_nt: TGTGCTAGTGGTTTGGACCCCCGACAGGGCTACGAGCAGTACTTC
cdr3_aa: CASGLDPRQGYEQYF